This T cell receptor (beta chain) was captured by sequencing in a study of blood T cell repertoires in COVID-19. Study details: The United States, Italy and Spain supplied acute and convalescent COVID-19 samples.

Repertoires were generated with immunoSEQ multiplex PCR, while TCRdb's copy carries only in-frame clones and drops some. The data contain approximately 70,000 clones, 76% of them seen just once; the ten biggest clones take up about 16%. Trimming removed 4 bases from V and 4 bases from J, with 11 bases in between. Germline V gene data show CDR1 as SGHRS and CDR2 as YFSETQ. The CDR3 runs 14 residues. This clonotype originated in a man aged 60 to 69 with COVID-19, enrolled during active disease. The chain recombines TRBV5-1 with TRBJ1-4, with TRBD1 as a possible D gene (6 bases). Sequenced sample: peripheral blood. Written as DNA, the CDR3 is TGCGCCAGCAGCGAACGACAGGATAATGAAAAACTGTTTTTT. Protein product: CASSERQDNEKLFF.